What follows are 6 T cell receptor beta chains derived from one specimen sequenced in a study of shared clonotypes between healthy human individuals. The method was immunoSEQ multiplex PCR; TCRdb's version includes in-frame clones alone and lacks a portion of them. The sample lists 2 million or so clones, roughly 94% occurring once. In the naive CD8 group, cells lacked CD45RO and were positively selected for CCR7, so terminally differentiated effector memory CD45RA+ cells were left out. The source material was naive CD8+ T cells sorted from blood. These receptors came from a man aged 18-30 years in good health.

This rearrangement joins TRBV5-1 to TRBJ2-7; TRBD2 matches at 8 bases. The junction had 9 bases not matched to a gene; V was cut back by 4 bases and J by 3 bases. The germline CDR1 and CDR2 sequences are SGHRS and YFSETQ. The CDR3 has 15 residues. This CDR3 is CASSREREKIYEQYF. CDR3 nucleotide sequence: TGCGCCAGCAGCAGGGAGCGGGAGAAGATCTACGAGCAGTACTTC.

The J gene is TRBJ2-7, the V gene TRBV19, with D hard to call. There are 14 residues in the CDR3. Germline V gene lookup returns CDR1 LNHDA and CDR2 SQIVND (reference sequence). Between the trimmed V and J ends, which lost 4 bases and 1 base, there was a span of 11 bases. The CDR3 coding sequence is TGTGCCAGTAGTACGGACCTGGAATCCTACGAGCAGTACTTC. Translating gives CASSTDLESYEQYF.

This rearrangement joins TRBV2 to TRBJ2-1, with TRBD2 identical over 12 bases. This CDR3 contains 21 residues. Germline CDR1 is SNHLY and CDR2 is FYNNEI. Unmatched junction bases numbered 18, after V lost 4 bases and J lost 2 bases. The CDR3, as DNA: TGTGCCAGCAGTGTTCCTCGCGCTAGCGGGAGGGCCGGATCAGCCTACAATGAGCAGTTCTTC. It codes for CASSVPRASGRAGSAYNEQFF.

The rearrangement links TRBV29-1 to TRBJ1-1; no definite D call. V was cut by 3 bases and J by 8 bases, with 7 bases left in between. This CDR3 comprises 10 residues. Looked up from germline, CDR1 is SQVTM and CDR2 is ANQGSEA. The CDR3 region has the DNA TGCAGCGTTGAGGGATACGAAGCTTTCTTT. Its translation: CSVEGYEAFF. The full variable domain, its missing parts supplied by reference TRBV29-1 and TRBJ1-1, is SAVISQKPSRDICQRGTSLTIQCQVDSQVTMMFWYRQQPGQSLTLIATANQGSEATYESGFVIDKFPISRPNLTFSTLTVSNMSPEDSSIYLCSVEGYEAFFGQGTRLTVV.

The J gene is TRBJ2-7, the V gene TRBV6-1; D is uncertain. Trimming took off 8 bases at V and 5 bases at J, with 16 bases between the two ends. Germline lookup yields CDR1 MNHNS and CDR2 SASEGT. The CDR3 contains 13 residues. CDR3 nucleotides: TGTGCCAGCCGCCACCCGTTAAAAGACGAGCAGTACTTC. It specifies CASRHPLKDEQYF.

The chain combines TRBV11-2 with TRBJ1-1, with no clear D. Germline lookup yields CDR1 SGHAT and CDR2 FQNNGV. This CDR3 is 14 amino acids long. Trimming left V 3 bases short and J 3 bases short, with 11 bases between. The CDR3 region has the DNA TGTGCCAGCAGCTTTTCGGAACGCCACACTGAAGCTTTCTTT. Residues: CASSFSERHTEAFF.